This section outlines one TCR beta chain sequence together with its context. This entry is derived from a study of brain metastases from non-small cell lung cancer. This CDR3 spans 14 amino acids. Germline V CDR1 and CDR2: KGHSH, LQKENI. The V segment lost 5 bases and the J segment 10 bases; nucleotides outside the gene matches: 5. Here immunoSEQ multiplex PCR was the method, and the copy in TCRdb shows in-frame clones only, minus some. The profile shows under 400 clones, around 93% of them singletons. This receptor was taken from a donor aged 40 or over with non-small cell lung cancer. The sample taken for sequencing was tumor-adjacent normal tissue. The chain has TRBV18 and TRBJ1-6; 10 bases align to TRBD1. CDR3 DNA: TGTGCCAGCTCAACCGGGACAGGGGTATCACCCCTCCACTTT. This sequence encodes CASSTGTGVSPLHF.